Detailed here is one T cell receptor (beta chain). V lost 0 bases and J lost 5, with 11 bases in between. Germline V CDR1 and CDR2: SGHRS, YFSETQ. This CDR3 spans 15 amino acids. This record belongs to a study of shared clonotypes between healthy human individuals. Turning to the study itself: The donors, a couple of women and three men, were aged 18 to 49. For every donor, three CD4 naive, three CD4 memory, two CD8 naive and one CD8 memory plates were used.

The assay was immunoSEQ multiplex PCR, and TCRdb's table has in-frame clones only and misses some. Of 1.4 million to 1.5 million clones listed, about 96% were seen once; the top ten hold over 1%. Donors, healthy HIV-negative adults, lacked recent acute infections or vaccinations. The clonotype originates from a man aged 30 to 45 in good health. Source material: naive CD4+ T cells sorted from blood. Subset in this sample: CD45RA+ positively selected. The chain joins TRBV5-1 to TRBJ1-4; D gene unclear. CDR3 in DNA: TGCGCCAGCAGCTTGGCTCGCAGCCTCAATGAAAAACTGTTTTTT. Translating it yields CASSLARSLNEKLFF.